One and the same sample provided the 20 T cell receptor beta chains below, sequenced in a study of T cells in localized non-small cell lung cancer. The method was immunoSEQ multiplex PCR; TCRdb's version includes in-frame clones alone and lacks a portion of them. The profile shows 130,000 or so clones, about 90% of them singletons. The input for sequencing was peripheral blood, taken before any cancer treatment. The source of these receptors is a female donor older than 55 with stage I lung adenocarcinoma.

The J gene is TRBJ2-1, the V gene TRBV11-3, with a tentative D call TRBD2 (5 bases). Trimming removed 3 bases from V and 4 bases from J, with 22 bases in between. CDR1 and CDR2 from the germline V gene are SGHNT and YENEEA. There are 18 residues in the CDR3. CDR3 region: CASSFTLSEVRGYNEQFF. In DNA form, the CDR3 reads TGTGCCAGCAGCTTTACTCTATCCGAGGTCCGCGGGTACAATGAGCAGTTCTTC.

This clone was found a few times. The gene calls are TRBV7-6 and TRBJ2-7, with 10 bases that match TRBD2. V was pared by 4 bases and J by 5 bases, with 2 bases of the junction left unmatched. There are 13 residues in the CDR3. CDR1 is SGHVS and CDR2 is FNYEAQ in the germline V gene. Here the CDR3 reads CASSSSGSHEQYF. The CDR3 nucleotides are TGTGCCAGCAGCTCTAGCGGGAGCCACGAGCAGTACTTC.

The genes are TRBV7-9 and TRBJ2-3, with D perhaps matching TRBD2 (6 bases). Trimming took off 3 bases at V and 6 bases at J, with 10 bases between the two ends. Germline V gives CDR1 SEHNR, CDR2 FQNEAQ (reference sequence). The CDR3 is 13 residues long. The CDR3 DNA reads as TGTGCCAGCAGCTTGGACTACACGGATACGCAGTATTTT. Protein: CASSLDYTDTQYF.

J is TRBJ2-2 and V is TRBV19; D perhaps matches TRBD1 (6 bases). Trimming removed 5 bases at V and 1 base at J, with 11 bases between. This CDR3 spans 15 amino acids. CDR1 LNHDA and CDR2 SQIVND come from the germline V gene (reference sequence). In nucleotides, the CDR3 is TGTGCCAGTAGTTTTCCGGGACAGAACACCGGGGAGCTGTTTTTT. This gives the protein CASSFPGQNTGELFF.

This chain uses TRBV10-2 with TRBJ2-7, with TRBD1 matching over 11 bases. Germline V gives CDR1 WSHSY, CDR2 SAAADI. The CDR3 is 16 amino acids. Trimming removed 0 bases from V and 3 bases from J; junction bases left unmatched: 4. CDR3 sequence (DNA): TGCGCCAGCAGTGAGTCGACGGGGACAGGGGGCTACGAGCAGTACTTC. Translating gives CASSESTGTGGYEQYF.

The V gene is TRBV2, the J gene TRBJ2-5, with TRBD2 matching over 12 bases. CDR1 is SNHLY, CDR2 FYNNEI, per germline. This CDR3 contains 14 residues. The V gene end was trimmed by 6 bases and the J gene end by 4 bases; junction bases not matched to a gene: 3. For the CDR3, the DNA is TGTGCCAGCAGGACTAGCGGGGGTGGAGAGACCCAGTACTTC. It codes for CASRTSGGGETQYF.

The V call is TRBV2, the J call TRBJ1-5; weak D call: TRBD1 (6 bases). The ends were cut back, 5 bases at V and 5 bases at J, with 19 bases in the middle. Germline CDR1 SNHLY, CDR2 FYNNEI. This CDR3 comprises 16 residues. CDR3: CASSQTKIQGYQPQHF. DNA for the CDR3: TGTGCCAGCAGTCAGACTAAAATACAGGGATATCAGCCCCAGCATTTT.

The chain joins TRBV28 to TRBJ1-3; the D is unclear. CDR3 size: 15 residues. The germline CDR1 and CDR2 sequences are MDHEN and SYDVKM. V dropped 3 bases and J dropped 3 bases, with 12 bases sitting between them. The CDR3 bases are TGTGCCAGCAGTTTGACGAGCCGATATGGAAACACCATATATTTT. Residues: CASSLTSRYGNTIYF.

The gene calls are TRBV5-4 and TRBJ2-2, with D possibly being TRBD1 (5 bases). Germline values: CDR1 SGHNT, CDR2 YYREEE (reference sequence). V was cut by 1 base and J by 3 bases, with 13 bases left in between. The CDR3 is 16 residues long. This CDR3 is CASSLSRGIDTGELFF. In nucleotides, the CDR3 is TGTGCCAGCAGCTTGTCAAGGGGTATTGACACCGGGGAGCTGTTTTTT.

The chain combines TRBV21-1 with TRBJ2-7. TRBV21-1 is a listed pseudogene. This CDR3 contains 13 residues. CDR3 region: CASSKTRCYEQYF. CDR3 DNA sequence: TGTGCCAGCAGCAAAACAAGGTGTTACGAGCAGTACTTC.

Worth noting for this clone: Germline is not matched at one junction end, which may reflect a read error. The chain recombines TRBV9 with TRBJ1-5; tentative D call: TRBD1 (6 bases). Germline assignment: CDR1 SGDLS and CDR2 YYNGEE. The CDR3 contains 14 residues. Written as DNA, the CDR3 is TGTGCCAGCAGCGTAGCAGGGGATAATCGGCCCCAGCATTTT. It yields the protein CASSVAGDNRPQHF.

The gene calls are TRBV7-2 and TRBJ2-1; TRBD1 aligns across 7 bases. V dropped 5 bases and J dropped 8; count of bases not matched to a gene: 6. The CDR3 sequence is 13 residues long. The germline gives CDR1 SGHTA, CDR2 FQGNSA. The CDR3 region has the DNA TGTGCCAGCAGCGTACAGGGGCCGTATGAGCAGTTCTTC. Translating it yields CASSVQGPYEQFF.

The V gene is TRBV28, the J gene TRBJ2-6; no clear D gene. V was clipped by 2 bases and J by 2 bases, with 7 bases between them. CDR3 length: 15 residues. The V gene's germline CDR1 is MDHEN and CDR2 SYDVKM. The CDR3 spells CASSLPGAGANVLTF. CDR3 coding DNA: TGTGCCAGCAGTTTACCTGGGGCTGGGGCCAACGTCCTGACTTTC.

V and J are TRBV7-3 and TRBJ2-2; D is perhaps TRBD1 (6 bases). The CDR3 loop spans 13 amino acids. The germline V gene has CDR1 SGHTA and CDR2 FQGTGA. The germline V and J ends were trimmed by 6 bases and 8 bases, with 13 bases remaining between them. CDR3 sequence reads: CASSPSGVGELFF. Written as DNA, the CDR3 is TGTGCCAGCAGTCCCTCAGGGGTGGGGGAGCTGTTTTTT.

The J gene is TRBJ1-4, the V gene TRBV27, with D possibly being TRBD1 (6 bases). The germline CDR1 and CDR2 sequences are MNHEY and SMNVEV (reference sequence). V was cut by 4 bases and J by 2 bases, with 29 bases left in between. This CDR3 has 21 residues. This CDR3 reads CASSSTIFRQAGSWTNEKLFF. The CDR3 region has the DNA TGTGCCAGCAGTTCTACCATCTTCCGACAGGCCGGCAGCTGGACTAATGAAAAACTGTTTTTT.

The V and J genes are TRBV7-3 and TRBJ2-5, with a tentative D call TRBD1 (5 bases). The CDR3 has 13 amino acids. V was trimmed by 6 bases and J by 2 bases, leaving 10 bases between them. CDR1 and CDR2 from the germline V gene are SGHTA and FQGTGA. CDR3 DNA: TGTGCCAGCAGTTGGACACTTCAAGAGACCCAGTACTTC. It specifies CASSWTLQETQYF.

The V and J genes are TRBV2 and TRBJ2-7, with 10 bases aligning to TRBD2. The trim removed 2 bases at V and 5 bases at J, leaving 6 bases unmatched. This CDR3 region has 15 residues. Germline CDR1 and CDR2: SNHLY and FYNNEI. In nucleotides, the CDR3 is TGTGCCAGCAGTGAACAGCGGGAGGGCTGGAACGAGCAGTACTTC. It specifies CASSEQREGWNEQYF.

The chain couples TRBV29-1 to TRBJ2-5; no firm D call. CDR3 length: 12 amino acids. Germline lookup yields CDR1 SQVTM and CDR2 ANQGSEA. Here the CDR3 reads CTHVENQETQYF. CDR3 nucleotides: TGCACTCACGTCGAAAACCAAGAGACCCAGTACTTC.

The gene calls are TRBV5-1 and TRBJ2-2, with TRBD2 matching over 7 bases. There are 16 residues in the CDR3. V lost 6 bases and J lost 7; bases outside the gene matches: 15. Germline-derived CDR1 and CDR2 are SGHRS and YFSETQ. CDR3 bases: TGCGCCAGCAACCTGGCGGGAGCGACCCTGAGCGGGGAGCTGTTTTTT. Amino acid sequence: CASNLAGATLSGELFF.

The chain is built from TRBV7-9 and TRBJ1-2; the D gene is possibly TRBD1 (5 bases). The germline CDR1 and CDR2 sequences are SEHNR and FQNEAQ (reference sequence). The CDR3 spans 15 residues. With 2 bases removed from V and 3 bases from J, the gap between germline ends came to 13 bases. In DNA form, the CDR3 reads TGTGCCAGCAGCTTAAGTGGGGGATCCCACTATGGCTACACCTTC. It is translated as CASSLSGGSHYGYTF.